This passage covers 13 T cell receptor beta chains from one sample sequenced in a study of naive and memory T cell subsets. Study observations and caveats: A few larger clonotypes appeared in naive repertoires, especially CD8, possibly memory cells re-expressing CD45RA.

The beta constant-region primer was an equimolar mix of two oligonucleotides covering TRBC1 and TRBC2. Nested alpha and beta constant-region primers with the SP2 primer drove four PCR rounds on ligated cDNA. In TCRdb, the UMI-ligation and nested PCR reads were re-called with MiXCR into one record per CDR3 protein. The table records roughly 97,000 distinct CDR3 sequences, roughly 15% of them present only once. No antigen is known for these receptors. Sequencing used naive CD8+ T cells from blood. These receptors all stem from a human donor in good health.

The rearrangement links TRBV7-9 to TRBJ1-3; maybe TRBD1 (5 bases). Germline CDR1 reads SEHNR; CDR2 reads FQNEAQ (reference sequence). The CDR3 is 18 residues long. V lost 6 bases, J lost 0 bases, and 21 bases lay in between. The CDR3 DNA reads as TGTGCCAGCAGTCCACCCATGCTACAACAGGTCTCTGGAAACACCATATATTTT. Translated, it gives CASSPPMLQQVSGNTIYF.

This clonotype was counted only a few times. The CDR3 sequence: CASSQTGTYNEQFF. CDR3 sequence (DNA): TGTGCCAGCAGCCAGACCGGGACTTACAATGAGCAGTTCTTC. The chain combines TRBV3-1 with TRBJ2-1; perhaps TRBD2 as D (6 bases). The V end lost 3 bases, the J end lost 4 bases, and 10 bases lay between the germline ends. The CDR3 runs 14 residues. CDR1 and CDR2 (germline): LGHDT, YNNKEL (reference sequence).

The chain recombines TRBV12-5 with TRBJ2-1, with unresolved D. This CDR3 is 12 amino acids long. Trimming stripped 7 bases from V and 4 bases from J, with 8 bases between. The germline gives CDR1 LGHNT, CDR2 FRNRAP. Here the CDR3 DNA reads TGTGCTAGTGCCCTAACTTACAATGAGCAGTTCTTC. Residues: CASALTYNEQFF.

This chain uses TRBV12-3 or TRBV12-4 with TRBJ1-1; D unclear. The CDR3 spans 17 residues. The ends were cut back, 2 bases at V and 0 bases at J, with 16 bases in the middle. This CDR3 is CASSLMADLNLNTEAFF. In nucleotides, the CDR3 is TGTGCCAGCAGTTTAATGGCAGACCTTAACCTGAACACTGAAGCTTTCTTT.

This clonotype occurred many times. The CDR3 loop is CASSVTSSSEQFF. The CDR3 DNA reads TGTGCCAGCAGTGTTACTAGTTCTAGTGAGCAGTTCTTC. This rearrangement joins TRBV2 to TRBJ2-1, with D possibly being TRBD2 (5 bases). Trimming left V 4 bases short and J 9 bases short, with 13 bases between. The CDR3 contains 13 residues. CDR1 SNHLY and CDR2 FYNNEI come from the germline V gene.

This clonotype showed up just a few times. This chain's CDR3 is CSARAGVEFDEQYF. CDR3 nucleotides: TGCAGTGCTAGGGCGGGAGTCGAGTTTGACGAGCAGTACTTC. The chain is built from TRBV20-1 and TRBJ2-7, with 7 bases lining up with TRBD2. Germline V lookup: CDR1 DFQATT, CDR2 SNEGSKA (reference sequence). The CDR3 extends over 14 amino acids. Trimming cost V 3 bases and J 5 bases; bases outside gene matches: 10.

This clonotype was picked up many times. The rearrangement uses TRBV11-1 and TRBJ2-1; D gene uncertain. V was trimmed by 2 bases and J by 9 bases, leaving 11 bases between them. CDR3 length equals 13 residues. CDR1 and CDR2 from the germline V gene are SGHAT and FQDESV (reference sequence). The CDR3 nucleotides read TGTGCCAGCAGCTTATCCCTAAGGGCTGAGCAGTTCTTC. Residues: CASSLSLRAEQFF.

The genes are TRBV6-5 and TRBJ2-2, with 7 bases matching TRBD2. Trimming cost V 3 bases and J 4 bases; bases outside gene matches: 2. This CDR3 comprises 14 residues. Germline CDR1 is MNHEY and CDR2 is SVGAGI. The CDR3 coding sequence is TGTGCCAGCAGTTATACGGGAGGCACCGGGGAGCTGTTTTTT. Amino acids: CASSYTGGTGELFF.

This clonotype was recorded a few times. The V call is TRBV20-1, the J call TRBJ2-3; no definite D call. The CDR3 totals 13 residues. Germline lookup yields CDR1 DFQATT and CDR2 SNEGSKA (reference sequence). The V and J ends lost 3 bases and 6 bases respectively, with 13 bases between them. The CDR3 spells CSARGVGDDTQYF. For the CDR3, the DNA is TGCAGTGCTAGGGGTGTGGGTGACGATACGCAGTATTTT.

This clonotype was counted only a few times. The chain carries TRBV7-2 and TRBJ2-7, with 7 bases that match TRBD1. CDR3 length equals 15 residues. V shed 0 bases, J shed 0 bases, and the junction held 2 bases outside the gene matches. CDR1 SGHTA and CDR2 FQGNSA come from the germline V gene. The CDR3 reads CASSLAGTDSYEQYF. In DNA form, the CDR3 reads TGTGCCAGCAGCTTAGCTGGGACAGACTCCTACGAGCAGTACTTC.

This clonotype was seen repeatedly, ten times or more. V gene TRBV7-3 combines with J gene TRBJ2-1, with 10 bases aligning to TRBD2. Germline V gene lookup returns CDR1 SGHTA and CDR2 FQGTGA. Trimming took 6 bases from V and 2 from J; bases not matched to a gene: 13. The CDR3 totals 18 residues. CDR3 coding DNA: TGTGCCAGCAGTTTTTCTTCCTTAGCGGGAGGAACCTACAATGAGCAGTTCTTC. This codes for CASSFSSLAGGTYNEQFF.

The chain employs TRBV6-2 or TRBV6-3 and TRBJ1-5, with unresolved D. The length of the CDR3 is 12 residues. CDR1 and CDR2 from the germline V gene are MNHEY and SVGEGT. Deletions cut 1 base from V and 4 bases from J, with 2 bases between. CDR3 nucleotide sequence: TGTGCCAGCAGTTACTTTAATCAGCCCCAGCATTTT. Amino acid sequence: CASSYFNQPQHF.

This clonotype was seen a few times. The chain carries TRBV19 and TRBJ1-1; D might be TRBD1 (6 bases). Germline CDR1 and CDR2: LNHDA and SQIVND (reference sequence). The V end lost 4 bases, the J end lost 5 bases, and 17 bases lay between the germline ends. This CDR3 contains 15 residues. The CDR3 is CASSRIRDTETEAFF. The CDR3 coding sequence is TGTGCCAGTAGTAGAATCCGGGACACGGAGACTGAAGCTTTCTTT. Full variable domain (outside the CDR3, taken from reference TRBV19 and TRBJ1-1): DGGITQSPKYLFRKEGQNVTLSCEQNLNHDAMYWYRQDPGQGLRLIYYSQIVNDFQKGDIAEGYSVSREKKESFPLTVTSAQKNPTAFYLCASSRIRDTETEAFFGQGTRLTVV.